Each of the 12 T cell receptor beta chains below was sequenced from the same sample in a study of tumor and adjacent non-tumor tissue in lung cancer. The library came from three nested PCR rounds adapted from ARM-PCR protocols. Each CDR3 protein is one row after TCRdb ran MiXCR on the multiplex PCR reads. This sample has approximately 77,000 distinct CDR3 sequences, with roughly 80% found just once. This sample's RNA came from whole unsorted tissue. The normal lung tissue was taken more than 3 cm from the tumor edge. Input material: distant non-tumor lung tissue. These receptors all stem from a man in his fifties or sixties with non-small cell lung cancer.

This clonotype was seen only once. An end of the junction does not agree with germline; a read error may underlie this. J is TRBJ1-5 and V is TRBV5-6; D gene uncertain. Germline V gives CDR1 SGHDT, CDR2 YYEEEE. This CDR3 is 14 amino acids long. The CDR3 bases are TGTGCCATCAGCTTGGGAAGTAGCAATCAGCCCCAACATTTT. This encodes CAISLGSSNQPQHF. Full variable domain (rest looked up from reference TRBV5-6 and TRBJ1-5): DAGVTQSPTHLIKTRGQQVTLRCSPKSGHDTVSWYQQALGQGPQFIFQYYEEEERQRGNFPDRFSGHQFPNYSSELNVNALLLGDSALYLCAISLGSSNQPQHFGDGTRLSIL.

This clonotype was detected many times. The gene calls are TRBV20-1 and TRBJ2-3; a possible D gene is TRBD2 (5 bases). Germline V gives CDR1 DFQATT, CDR2 SNEGSKA (reference sequence). The CDR3 is 16 amino acids. V lost 5 bases, J lost 2 bases, and 20 bases lay in between. The CDR3 is CSAPSFGADHTDTQYF. The DNA for the CDR3 is TGCAGTGCTCCGAGTTTTGGAGCGGACCACACAGATACGCAGTATTTT.

On this clonotype itself: An end of the junction does not agree with germline; a read error may underlie this. The rearrangement joins TRBV20-1 to TRBJ1-4; TRBD1 matches at 8 bases. The germline gives CDR1 DFQATT, CDR2 SNEGSKA (reference sequence). CDR3 length equals 14 residues. The DNA of the CDR3 is TGCAGTGCCGCAACAGGGGGGACTAATGAAAAACTGCTTTTT. The encoded protein is CSAATGGTNEKLLF.

As to this clonotype: A much larger clone sits a single nucleotide away, making a read error possible. The rearrangement joins TRBV20-1 to TRBJ2-7; D remains unclear. Germline CDR1 reads DFQATT; CDR2 reads SNEGSKA (reference sequence). This CDR3 is 15 amino acids long. The CDR3 spells CSARGLSRPSYEHYF. CDR3 in DNA: TGCAGTGCTAGAGGGCTCTCCAGGCCCTCCTACGAGCATTACTTC.

Remarks on this clonotype: Given the absence of the conserved phenylalanine or tryptophan at the CDR3 end, a read error is likely. The chain combines TRBV6-6 with TRBJ1-6, with no clear D. CDR1 is MNHNY, CDR2 SVGAGI, per germline (reference sequence). This CDR3 has 15 residues. CDR3 loop: CASSYRTGSNSLLHL. CDR3 bases: TGTGCCAGCAGTTACCGGACGGGGTCCAATTCACTCCTCCACTTA.

This clonotype was observed once. The junction does not match germline at one end; this may be a read error. The chain links TRBV29-1 to TRBJ1-2; D uncertain. CDR1 SQVTM and CDR2 ANQGSEA come from the germline V gene. This CDR3 has 16 residues. CDR3 sequence reads: CNVDVFGLSEGYGYTF. CDR3 bases: TGCAACGTTGACGTGTTTGGTTTGAGCGAAGGCTATGGCTACACCTTC.

In this sample, this clonotype turned up once. The rearrangement links TRBV29-1 to TRBJ2-7, with 8 bases matching TRBD2. The CDR3 consists of 12 residues. CDR1 SQVTM and CDR2 ANQGSEA come from the germline V gene. Written as DNA, the CDR3 is TGCAACACCCGGACGGGGGGGAACGAGCAGTACTTC. Encoded protein: CNTRTGGNEQYF.

This clonotype is a singleton in its sample. This is likely a read error, given that the CDR3 carries no conserved phenylalanine or tryptophan at its end. The DNA is omitted, as the CDR3 cannot be located on it reliably, and the CDR3 follows TCRdb's listing. The chain combines TRBV12-3 or TRBV12-4 with TRBJ2-7; TRBD1 is taken as the D call from the table, unchecked against the DNA. The CDR3 adds up to 14 amino acids, both ends counted. Here the CDR3 reads CSSSFTGTGGEEYL.

This clonotype was seen many times. The rearrangement links TRBV29-1 to TRBJ2-5; no reliable D call. Trimming stripped 3 bases from V and 1 base from J, with 3 bases between. Per the germline V gene, CDR1 is SQVTM and CDR2 is ANQGSEA. The CDR3 contains 11 residues. This CDR3 is CSVDGQETQYF. In nucleotides, the CDR3 is TGCAGCGTTGACGGCCAAGAGACCCAGTACTTC.

About this clonotype: This may arise from a read error, as a much more abundant clone is one base away. This sequence joins TRBV20-1 and TRBJ2-3; 7 positions match TRBD1. CDR3 length equals 15 residues. V lost 3 bases and J lost 4; bases outside the gene matches: 10. Germline-derived CDR1 and CDR2 are DFQATT and SNEGSKA (reference sequence). The CDR3 nucleotides are TGCAGTGCTAGCCTGCCAGACAGGGCGGCAGATACGCAGTATTTT. Residues: CSASLPDRAADTQYF.

On this clonotype: No conserved phenylalanine or tryptophan is present at the end of the CDR3, so a read error is the likely explanation. The V and J genes are TRBV6-1 and TRBJ1-1; 8 nucleotides align to TRBD1. This CDR3 spans 14 amino acids. Germline values: CDR1 MNHNS, CDR2 SASEGT. The chain's CDR3 is CASNQDRGDTEAFY. CDR3 nucleotides: TGTGCTAGCAATCAAGACAGGGGCGACACTGAAGCTTTCTAT.

Of note for this clonotype: Because the CDR3 is missing its conserved closing phenylalanine or tryptophan, this is likely a read error. The chain recombines TRBV11-2 with TRBJ2-6; tentative D call: TRBD1 (5 bases). The CDR3 has 19 residues. Germline CDR1 SGHAT, CDR2 FQNNGV. The CDR3 bases are TGTGTCAGCAGCTTAGTTCCAAAGGACATGCCCTCTGGGGCCAACGTCCTGACTTAC. This encodes CVSSLVPKDMPSGANVLTY.